The 15 T cell receptor beta chains below all came from one sample that was sequenced in a study of blood T cell repertoires in COVID-19. TCRdb's copy holds only in-frame clones and misses some; the assay was immunoSEQ multiplex PCR. The table records about 330,000 clones, roughly 84% of them present only once. The sequenced sample was PBMCs or T cells enriched from blood (not recorded which). The receptors come from a woman in her twenties or thirties who had recovered from COVID-19.

This chain links TRBV7-8 with TRBJ2-7; D perhaps matches TRBD2 (6 bases). The CDR3 is made up of 16 amino acids. In germline, CDR1 is SGHVS, CDR2 FQNEAQ. Trimming stripped 1 base from V and 5 bases from J, with 18 bases between. The CDR3 sequence is CASSLEAGSGRHEQYF. The DNA of the CDR3 is TGTGCCAGCAGCTTAGAGGCGGGGTCAGGGAGACACGAGCAGTACTTC.

The chain links TRBV28 to TRBJ2-7; D perhaps matches TRBD1 (5 bases). V shed 7 bases and J shed 3 bases, with 16 bases lying between them. Germline values: CDR1 MDHEN, CDR2 SYDVKM. The CDR3 loop spans 14 amino acids. This CDR3 is CASIPQGKRYEQYF. The DNA for the CDR3 is TGTGCCAGCATTCCCCAGGGTAAGCGCTACGAGCAGTACTTC. Full variable domain (outside the CDR3, taken from reference TRBV28 and TRBJ2-7): DVKVTQSSRYLVKRTGEKVFLECVQDMDHENMFWYRQDPGLGLRLIYFSYDVKMKEKGDIPEGYSVSREKKERFSLILESASTNQTSMYLCASIPQGKRYEQYFGPGTRLTVT.

The chain combines TRBV14 with TRBJ2-1, with 8 positions matching TRBD1. The length of the CDR3 is 17 residues. Germline loops: CDR1 SGHDN, CDR2 FVKESK. V shed 2 bases and J 0 bases; nucleotides not matched to a gene: 6. CDR3 bases: TGTGCCAGCAGCCAATTCTGGACAGGGAGCTCCTACAATGAGCAGTTCTTC. This translates into CASSQFWTGSSYNEQFF.

CDR3 amino acids: CASSERLAGGYTGELFF. The CDR3 DNA follows: TGCGCCAGCAGTGAGAGACTAGCGGGGGGTTACACCGGGGAGCTGTTTTTT. This sequence joins TRBV10-1 and TRBJ2-2, with TRBD2 matching 13 bases. The CDR3 runs to 17 residues. CDR1 WNHNN and CDR2 SYGVQD come from the germline V gene (reference sequence). V trimming: 2 bases; J trimming: 3 bases; junction bases outside the gene matches: 3.

The chain has TRBV2 and TRBJ2-5; 13 bases map to TRBD2. This CDR3 has 18 residues. The J segment lost 1 base and the V segment lost 3 bases, leaving 8 bases of the junction unmatched. The germline V gene has CDR1 SNHLY and CDR2 FYNNEI. The chain's CDR3 is CASSEAPGLAGTQETQYF. CDR3 in DNA: TGTGCCAGCAGTGAGGCCCCGGGACTAGCGGGGACCCAAGAGACCCAGTACTTC.

V usage is TRBV5-1 and J usage is TRBJ2-5; D gene ambiguous. Per germline, CDR1 SGHRS and CDR2 YFSETQ. Trimming took off 4 bases at V and 1 base at J, with 14 bases between the two ends. The CDR3 loop spans 15 amino acids. The CDR3 bases are TGCGCCAGCAGCCCACCCCTCACCGGCCAAGAGACCCAGTACTTC. Translated: CASSPPLTGQETQYF.

This clone appeared a few times. The V gene is TRBV24-1, the J gene TRBJ2-3; 8 nucleotides align to TRBD2. The CDR3 extends over 16 amino acids. Germline-derived CDR1 and CDR2 are KGHDR and SFDVKD. With 3 bases clipped from V and 9 bases from J, the junction kept 13 bases outside the gene matches. Here the CDR3 reads CATSDALAGGPATQYF. The CDR3, as DNA: TGTGCCACCAGTGATGCCCTGGCGGGGGGCCCCGCCACGCAGTATTTT.

The V call is TRBV5-8, the J call TRBJ1-2; D remains ambiguous. This CDR3 is 16 amino acids long. CDR1 and CDR2 (germline): SGHTS, YDEGEE. V shed 2 bases and J shed 3 bases, with 17 bases lying between them. The CDR3 coding sequence is TGTGCCAGCAGCTTTTTTAACGAGGGCTCGGACTATGGCTACACCTTC. Its translation: CASSFFNEGSDYGYTF.

The V and J genes are TRBV4-1 and TRBJ2-7; D is uncertain. Germline CDR1 MGHRA, CDR2 YSYEKL. Trimming removed 1 base from V and 1 base from J, with 11 bases in between. The CDR3 covers 15 residues. CDR3 amino acids: CASSQVHGVSYEQYF. The CDR3 nucleotides are TGCGCCAGCAGCCAAGTGCACGGAGTGTCCTACGAGCAGTACTTC.

This clone was detected once. The genes are TRBV7-9 and TRBJ2-7, with 7 bases fitting TRBD1. Germline CDR1 SEHNR, CDR2 FQNEAQ (reference sequence). Germline trimming cut 0 bases from V and 7 bases from J; bases unmatched to any gene: 9. The CDR3 covers 15 residues. The CDR3 DNA reads TGTGCCAGCAGCTTAGCCGCACAGGGGCGAGGGGAGCAGTACTTC. Residues: CASSLAAQGRGEQYF.

The table lists this clone with a count of one. The genes are TRBV27 and TRBJ2-2; 7 positions agree with TRBD2. With 3 bases clipped from V and 4 bases from J, the junction kept 5 bases outside the gene matches. The germline V gene has CDR1 MNHEY and CDR2 SMNVEV (reference sequence). This CDR3 region has 15 residues. The DNA of the CDR3 is TGTGCCAGCAGTTTGGGAGGGGCGGTCACCGGGGAGCTGTTTTTT. Amino acids: CASSLGGAVTGELFF.

This sequence joins TRBV11-2 and TRBJ2-2; perhaps TRBD2 as D (6 bases). This CDR3 has 15 amino acids. The V end was cut by 6 bases, the J end by 8 bases, with 19 bases between. The germline CDR1 and CDR2 sequences are SGHAT and FQNNGV. CDR3 sequence (DNA): TGTGCCAGCAGAGTGGCGGGGACCAGAGGGGGGGAGCTGTTTTTT. Protein sequence: CASRVAGTRGGELFF.

The V call is TRBV2, the J call TRBJ2-5, with 10 positions matching TRBD1. The trim removed 7 bases at V and 5 bases at J, leaving 10 bases unmatched. Germline values: CDR1 SNHLY, CDR2 FYNNEI. The CDR3 covers 15 residues. The CDR3 DNA reads TGTGCCAGCACACCAATAGGACAGGGGGTCGAGACCCAGTACTTC. Translating it yields CASTPIGQGVETQYF.

The chain has TRBV28 and TRBJ2-6; D gene ambiguous. The V gene lost 1 base and the J gene lost 3 bases, with 13 bases spanning the gap. The germline V gene encodes CDR1 MDHEN and CDR2 SYDVKM. The CDR3 consists of 17 residues. The CDR3 coding sequence is TGTGCCAGCAGTTTATTTTCCTTATCGGGTGGGGCCAACGTCCTGACTTTC. It translates to CASSLFSLSGGANVLTF.

CDR3 nucleotide sequence: TGCAGTGCTAATCGGGGAACTGAAGCTTTCTTT. It codes for CSANRGTEAFF. The rearrangement links TRBV20-1 to TRBJ1-1; no firm D call. This CDR3 region has 11 residues. V was shortened by 4 bases and J by 5 bases, with 8 bases between the two germline ends. Germline V gene data show CDR1 as DFQATT and CDR2 as SNEGSKA (reference sequence).